One sample yielded the 27 T cell receptor beta chains listed below, sequenced in a study of early T cells in non-severe SARS-CoV-2 infection. TCRdb analysed the 5' RACE reads with MiXCR anew, one entry per CDR3 protein. The repertoire holds some 83,000 distinct CDR3 sequences, 8% to 13% seen once, with roughly 8% in the top ten. Sequences were derived from whole blood, sampled at baseline. These TCRs come from an adult who was a healthcare worker with PCR-confirmed SARS-CoV-2 infection or an uninfected control (not recorded which).

In this sample, this clonotype turned up a few times. The chain employs TRBV7-2 and TRBJ2-3; D is undetermined. The ends were cut back, 1 base at V and 8 bases at J, with 10 bases in the middle. Germline CDR1 is SGHTA and CDR2 is FQGNSA. The CDR3 has 13 residues. The DNA of the CDR3 is TGTGCCAGCAGCTTAGTGGGCGGCGCTACGCAGTATTTT. Translating gives CASSLVGGATQYF.

The chain is built from TRBV3-1 and TRBJ2-1; the D gene is possibly TRBD1 (5 bases). There are 17 residues in the CDR3. The V end lost 3 bases, the J end lost 5 bases, and 20 bases lay between the germline ends. In germline, CDR1 is LGHDT, CDR2 YNNKEL (reference sequence). This chain's CDR3 is CASSQRLGPGNNNEQFF. DNA for the CDR3: TGTGCCAGCAGCCAGCGACTCGGACCAGGGAATAACAATGAGCAGTTCTTC.

There are many counts of this clonotype. J is TRBJ1-1 and V is TRBV6-4; D gene uncertain. CDR3 size: 12 residues. Trimming took 7 bases from V and 7 from J, leaving 13 bases between them. Germline lookup yields CDR1 MRHNA and CDR2 SNTAGT. The CDR3, as DNA: TGTGCCAGCACATCGCGCAATGGTGAAGCTTTCTTT. It specifies CASTSRNGEAFF.

The V and J genes are TRBV27 and TRBJ2-1; D perhaps matches TRBD1 (6 bases). The germline V gene has CDR1 MNHEY and CDR2 SMNVEV (reference sequence). This CDR3 has 15 residues. V dropped 3 bases and J dropped 0 bases, with 9 bases sitting between them. The CDR3 DNA follows: TGTGCCAGCAGTTTCCGGGACAACTCCTACAATGAGCAGTTCTTC. Protein: CASSFRDNSYNEQFF.

The chain joins TRBV6-6 to TRBJ1-5; TRBD1 is a possible D gene (5 bases). Trimming pared 2 bases from V and 4 bases from J, leaving 9 bases between. Germline assignment: CDR1 MNHNY and CDR2 SVGAGI (reference sequence). The CDR3 consists of 14 residues. CDR3 nucleotides: TGTGCCAGCAGTTACCGGGGCCAGAATCAGCCCCAGCATTTT. Translated: CASSYRGQNQPQHF.

Only a few counts were recorded for this clonotype. The chain employs TRBV7-3 and TRBJ2-1, with 7 positions matching TRBD2. V shed 4 bases and J 2 bases; nucleotides not matched to a gene: 8. CDR1 and CDR2 (germline): SGHTA, FQGTGA. The CDR3 extends over 16 amino acids. The CDR3 loop is CASSYRGGSTYNEQFF. CDR3 coding DNA: TGTGCCAGCAGCTACCGAGGCGGGAGTACCTACAATGAGCAGTTCTTC.

This clonotype was detected a few times. The J gene is TRBJ1-4, the V gene TRBV18; D is uncertain. Trimming removed 3 bases at V and 0 bases at J, with 11 bases between. In germline, CDR1 is KGHSH, CDR2 LQKENI. The CDR3 is 16 residues long. The CDR3 DNA sequence: TGTGCCAGCTCACCGGCGGAATTCGCAACTAATGAAAAACTGTTTTTT. The encoded protein is CASSPAEFATNEKLFF.

In its sample, this clonotype was seen many times. The chain has TRBV20-1 and TRBJ2-2; D call uncertain. CDR3 length: 13 residues. Trimming shortened V by 0 bases and J by 4 bases, and 6 bases separated the two germline ends. Germline lookup yields CDR1 DFQATT and CDR2 SNEGSKA (reference sequence). The CDR3 DNA reads TGCAGTGCTAGAGAATGGGGCACCGGGGAGCTGTTTTTT. This gives the protein CSAREWGTGELFF.

This clonotype appeared many times. The rearrangement links TRBV12-3 or TRBV12-4 to TRBJ2-7; 11 nucleotides align to TRBD2. The ends lost 5 bases at V and 2 bases at J; junction bases unmatched: 8. This CDR3 region has 16 residues. The CDR3 coding sequence is TGTGCCAGCAGTCCCCGACTAGCGGGACCAACCTACGAGCAGTACTTC. Its translation: CASSPRLAGPTYEQYF.

This clonotype was seen only a few times. The chain joins TRBV12-3 or TRBV12-4 to TRBJ1-1, with 9 bases lining up with TRBD1. The J segment lost 0 bases and the V segment lost 5 bases, leaving 4 bases of the junction unmatched. The CDR3 is made up of 15 amino acids. CDR3 in amino acids: CASSLGTGMNTEAFF. CDR3 coding DNA: TGTGCCAGCAGTCTTGGGACAGGGATGAACACTGAAGCTTTCTTT.

CDR3 sequence reads: CASSRQGIMNTEAFF. The CDR3 nucleotides are TGTGCCAGCAGCCGACAGGGCATTATGAACACTGAAGCTTTCTTT. The chain combines TRBV14 with TRBJ1-1, with 7 bases lining up with TRBD1. The ends lost 4 bases at V and 0 bases at J; junction bases unmatched: 5. Germline V gene lookup returns CDR1 SGHDN and CDR2 FVKESK. The CDR3 extends over 15 amino acids. The complete variable domain, with remaining parts taken from reference TRBV14 and TRBJ1-1, reads EAGVTQFPSHSVIEKGQTVTLRCDPISGHDNLYWYRRVMGKEIKFLLHFVKESKQDESGMPNNRFLAERTGGTYSTLKVQPAELEDSGVYFCASSRQGIMNTEAFFGQGTRLTVV.

This clonotype has a count of ten or more. The V gene is TRBV6-6, the J gene TRBJ2-5, with 8 bases that match TRBD1. The CDR3 has 16 amino acids. Germline V CDR1 and CDR2: MNHNY, SVGAGI (reference sequence). Trimming took 5 bases from V and 5 from J; bases not matched to a gene: 13. CDR3 in amino acids: CASSPGTGRGGETQYF. The CDR3 nucleotides read TGTGCCAGCAGTCCCGGGACAGGAAGAGGAGGCGAGACCCAGTACTTC.

The chain has TRBV9 and TRBJ2-3; maybe TRBD2 (5 bases). The CDR3 has 16 amino acids. Germline CDR1 is SGDLS and CDR2 is YYNGEE. With 0 bases removed from V and 2 bases from J, the gap between germline ends came to 13 bases. CDR3 in amino acids: CASSVGRVAHTDTQYF. The CDR3 DNA follows: TGTGCCAGCAGCGTAGGAAGGGTAGCGCACACAGATACGCAGTATTTT.

This clonotype was seen at least ten times. This chain joins TRBV7-3 and TRBJ2-2; 13 nucleotides match TRBD2. Germline V gene data show CDR1 as SGHTA and CDR2 as FQGTGA. The ends lost 5 bases at V and 7 bases at J; junction bases unmatched: 7. The CDR3 is 16 residues long. CDR3 sequence: CASSTLAGGPNGELFF. CDR3 DNA sequence: TGTGCCAGCAGCACACTAGCGGGAGGGCCCAACGGGGAGCTGTTTTTT. The full variable domain, in which reference TRBV7-3 and TRBJ2-2 provide the parts outside the CDR3, is GAGVSQTPSNKVTEKGKYVELRCDPISGHTALYWYRQSLGQGPEFLIYFQGTGAADDSGLPNDRFFAVRPEGSVSTLKIQRTERGDSAVYLCASSTLAGGPNGELFFGEGSRLTVL.

A few counts support this clonotype. The chain carries TRBV7-2 and TRBJ2-7; D is tentatively TRBD1 or TRBD2 (5 bases each). CDR1 SGHTA and CDR2 FQGNSA come from the germline V gene. V gave up 4 bases and J gave up 2 bases, with 12 bases separating them. CDR3 size: 14 residues. Written as DNA, the CDR3 is TGTGCCAGCAGCTCCCGGGACGGCACCTACGAGCAGTACTTC. This codes for CASSSRDGTYEQYF.

This clonotype was detected only a few times. This rearrangement joins TRBV7-9 to TRBJ2-3; D remains unclear. This CDR3 comprises 14 residues. V shed 1 base and J shed 6 bases, with 11 bases lying between them. CDR1 is SEHNR, CDR2 FQNEAQ, per germline (reference sequence). CDR3 in amino acids: CASSLGKPGDTQYF. Here the CDR3 DNA reads TGTGCCAGCAGCTTAGGAAAGCCTGGGGATACGCAGTATTTT.

The table lists this clonotype with many counts. The chain links TRBV29-1 to TRBJ1-4; D is unclear. Germline values: CDR1 SQVTM, CDR2 ANQGSEA. Trimming pared 4 bases from V and 4 bases from J, leaving 10 bases between. CDR3 length: 13 amino acids. Written as DNA, the CDR3 is TGCAGCGTTGTTATCGGGAGTAATGAAAAACTGTTTTTT. It yields the protein CSVVIGSNEKLFF.

This chain connects TRBV5-4 to TRBJ2-1; D might be TRBD1 (5 bases). The V gene lost 0 bases and the J gene lost 2 bases, with 9 bases spanning the gap. The CDR3 covers 15 residues. Germline V gives CDR1 SGHNT, CDR2 YYREEE (reference sequence). The CDR3 DNA is TGTGCCAGCAGCTTGGACAGGACACCCTACAATGAGCAGTTCTTC. Protein product: CASSLDRTPYNEQFF.

This clonotype came up a few times. This sequence joins TRBV7-9 and TRBJ2-7, with 12 bases aligning to TRBD1. Germline assignment: CDR1 SEHNR and CDR2 FQNEAQ (reference sequence). V trimming: 5 bases; J trimming: 4 bases; junction bases outside the gene matches: 6. This CDR3 is 15 amino acids long. The CDR3 reads CASSRDRGQLYEQYF. As DNA, the CDR3 is TGTGCCAGCAGCCGGGACAGGGGGCAATTGTACGAGCAGTACTTC. Supplemented by reference TRBV7-9 and TRBJ2-7, the full variable domain reads DTGVSQNPRHKITKRGQNVTFRCDPISEHNRLYWYRQTLGQGPEFLTYFQNEAQLEKSRLLSDRFSAERPKGSFSTLEIQRTEQGDSAMYLCASSRDRGQLYEQYFGPGTRLTVT.

This clonotype was seen ten or more times. The J gene is TRBJ1-2, the V gene TRBV2; D unresolved. Germline V gene sequence: CDR1 SNHLY, CDR2 FYNNEI. The CDR3 sequence is 14 residues long. V was pared by 5 bases and J by 2 bases, with 12 bases between. The CDR3, as DNA: TGTGCCAGCAGTCTGACATATCTAAACTATGGCTACACCTTC. Protein product: CASSLTYLNYGYTF.

The table lists this clonotype with a few counts. The chain joins TRBV6-1 to TRBJ2-7; D is unclear. Germline values: CDR1 MNHNS, CDR2 SASEGT. The CDR3 is 12 amino acids. Trimming removed 4 bases from V and 1 base from J, with 5 bases in between. The CDR3: CASSGVSYEQYF. The CDR3 coding sequence is TGTGCCAGCAGTGGAGTTTCCTACGAGCAGTACTTC.

This clonotype was counted many times. The V call is TRBV7-2, the J call TRBJ2-1; 7 nucleotides match TRBD2. Germline V CDR1 and CDR2: SGHTA, FQGNSA. The CDR3 runs 17 residues. Trimming cost V 2 bases and J 5 bases; bases outside gene matches: 12. The DNA for the CDR3 is TGTGCCAGCAGCTTAACCCGCGGGAGAGGACGTGACAATGAGCAGTTCTTC. Translating it yields CASSLTRGRGRDNEQFF.

The chain uses TRBV5-6 and TRBJ2-2, with D perhaps being TRBD1 or TRBD2 (5 bases each). There are 13 residues in the CDR3. Germline CDR1 SGHDT, CDR2 YYEEEE. Trimming took 2 bases from V and 6 from J, leaving 8 bases between them. Here the CDR3 DNA reads TGTGCCAGCAGCTTTTGGGGACCCGGGGAGCTGTTTTTT. This gives the protein CASSFWGPGELFF.

The chain joins TRBV29-1 to TRBJ1-1, with D perhaps matching TRBD1 (6 bases). V shed 6 bases and J shed 6 bases, with 14 bases lying between them. This CDR3 is 12 amino acids long. Germline V gene lookup returns CDR1 SQVTM and CDR2 ANQGSEA. Written as DNA, the CDR3 is TGCAGCGTAGTAACAGGGATATCTGAAGCTTTCTTT. Translating gives CSVVTGISEAFF. The entire variable domain, with the rest obtained from reference TRBV29-1 and TRBJ1-1, is as follows: SAVISQKPSRDICQRGTSLTIQCQVDSQVTMMFWYRQQPGQSLTLIATANQGSEATYESGFVIDKFPISRPNLTFSTLTVSNMSPEDSSIYLCSVVTGISEAFFGQGTRLTVV.

This clonotype was detected many times. This chain links TRBV28 with TRBJ1-2; no reliable D call. The CDR3 spans 13 residues. Between the trimmed V and J ends, which lost 8 bases and 3 bases, there was a span of 13 bases. Germline CDR1 reads MDHEN; CDR2 reads SYDVKM. CDR3 protein: CASLRPPDYGYTF. As DNA, the CDR3 is TGTGCCAGCCTACGTCCTCCTGACTATGGCTACACCTTC.

This clonotype has just a few counts. The genes are TRBV21-1 and TRBJ2-5; TRBD2 is the table's D call, not checked against the DNA. TRBV21-1 is listed as a pseudogene. The CDR3 is made up of 14 amino acids. For the CDR3, the DNA is TGTGCCAGCACGCCGGGACTAGGATATGAGACCCAGTACTTC. Its protein product is CASTPGLGYETQYF.

This clonotype was seen a few times. This chain links TRBV27 with TRBJ1-2; D remains unclear. The length of the CDR3 is 12 residues. Germline V CDR1 and CDR2: MNHEY, SMNVEV (reference sequence). V lost 6 bases, J lost 3 bases, and 8 bases lay in between. CDR3: CASRIGHYGYTF. The CDR3 coding sequence is TGTGCCAGCAGAATCGGCCACTATGGCTACACCTTC.